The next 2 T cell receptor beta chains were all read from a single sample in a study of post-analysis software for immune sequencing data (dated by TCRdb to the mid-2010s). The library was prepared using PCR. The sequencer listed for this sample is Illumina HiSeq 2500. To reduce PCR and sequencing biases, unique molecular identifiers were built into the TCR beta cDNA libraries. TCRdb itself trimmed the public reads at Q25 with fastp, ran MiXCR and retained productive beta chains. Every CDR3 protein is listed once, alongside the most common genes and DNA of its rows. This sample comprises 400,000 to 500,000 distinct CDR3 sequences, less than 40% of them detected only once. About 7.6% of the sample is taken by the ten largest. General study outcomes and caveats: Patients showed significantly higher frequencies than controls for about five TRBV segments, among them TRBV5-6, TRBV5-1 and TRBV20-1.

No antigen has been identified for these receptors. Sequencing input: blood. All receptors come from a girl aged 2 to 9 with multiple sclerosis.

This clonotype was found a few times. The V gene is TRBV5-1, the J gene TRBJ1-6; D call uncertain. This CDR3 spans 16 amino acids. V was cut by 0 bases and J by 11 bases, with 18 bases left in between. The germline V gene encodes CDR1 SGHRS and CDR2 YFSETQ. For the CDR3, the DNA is TGCGCCAGCAGCTTGGAGGTAGGGATGGAGAATCCACCCCTCCACTTT. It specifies CASSLEVGMENPPLHF. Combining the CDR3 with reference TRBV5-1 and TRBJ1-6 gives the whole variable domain KAGVTQTPRYLIKTRGQQVTLSCSPISGHRSVSWYQQTPGQGLQFLFEYFSETQRNKGNFPGRFSGRQFSNSRSEMNVSTLELGDSALYLCASSLEVGMENPPLHFGNGTRLTVT.

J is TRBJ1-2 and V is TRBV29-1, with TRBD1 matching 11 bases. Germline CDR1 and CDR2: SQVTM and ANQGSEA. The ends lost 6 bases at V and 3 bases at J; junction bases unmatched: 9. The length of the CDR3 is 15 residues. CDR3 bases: TGCAGCGTGTCGGACAGGGGGCGCGGAGACTATGGCTACACCTTC. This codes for CSVSDRGRGDYGYTF.